This is a list of T cell receptor beta chains from one sample in a study of brain metastases from non-small cell lung cancer. The assay was immunoSEQ multiplex PCR, and TCRdb's table has in-frame clones only and misses some. In the table there are some 4,500 clones, 65% to 90% of which are singletons. Sequencing was performed on primary lung tumor tissue. All receptors derive from a donor at least 40 years old with non-small cell lung cancer. The CDR3 runs from the conserved cysteine through the conserved F or W.

cdr3_aa: CASSLEQGSGYTF
j_call: TRBJ1-2
v_call: TRBV7-9

cdr3_aa: CASSAAGSGNSPLHF
j_call: TRBJ1-6
v_call: TRBV5-1

cdr3_aa: CASSLVGSGNQPQHF
j_call: TRBJ1-5
v_call: TRBV5-5

cdr3_aa: CSVVGGRSYNEQFF
j_call: TRBJ2-1
v_call: TRBV29-1

cdr3_aa: CASSEGQGLAYEQYF
j_call: TRBJ2-7
v_call: TRBV10-2

cdr3_aa: CASSPDYASSYEQYF
j_call: TRBJ2-7
v_call: TRBV6-5

cdr3_aa: CASSFRTSGETQYF
j_call: TRBJ2-5
v_call: TRBV3-1/TRBV3-2

cdr3_aa: CASSTREFNTEAFF
j_call: TRBJ1-1
v_call: TRBV19

cdr3_aa: CSVARDRNTEAFF
j_call: TRBJ1-1
v_call: TRBV29-1

cdr3_aa: CASRRDLNTEAFF
j_call: TRBJ1-1
v_call: TRBV28

cdr3_aa: CAISESGRTAGVENIQYF
j_call: TRBJ2-4
v_call: TRBV10-3

cdr3_aa: CASSLSLAGNNEQFF
j_call: TRBJ2-1
v_call: TRBV5-1

cdr3_aa: CACFDRNSYEQYF
j_call: TRBJ2-7
v_call: TRBV30

cdr3_aa: CASSIGRGSRNEKLFF
j_call: TRBJ1-4
v_call: TRBV19

cdr3_aa: CASSEYSQRGGGREPQFF
j_call: TRBJ2-1
v_call: TRBV25-1

cdr3_aa: CASSPPGQGGDAPLHF
j_call: TRBJ1-6
v_call: TRBV18

cdr3_aa: CAWSVLSGRGSTEAFF
j_call: TRBJ1-1
v_call: TRBV30

cdr3_aa: CASSLKIRSGANVLTF
j_call: TRBJ2-6
v_call: TRBV13

cdr3_aa: CAWSVLGAKNSPLHF
j_call: TRBJ1-6
v_call: TRBV30

cdr3_aa: CASSSQDRSYEQYF
j_call: TRBJ2-7
v_call: TRBV27

cdr3_aa: CASSQGTVPETQYF
j_call: TRBJ2-5
v_call: TRBV9

cdr3_aa: CASSPATGQGNQPQHF
j_call: TRBJ1-5
v_call: TRBV18

cdr3_aa: CSVEARQGGYEQYF
j_call: TRBJ2-7
v_call: TRBV29-1

cdr3_aa: CVSSLTGGDAGELFF
j_call: TRBJ2-2
v_call: TRBV28

cdr3_aa: CATSRDAGQGNTEAFF
j_call: TRBJ1-1
v_call: TRBV15

cdr3_aa: CASSDPGQIKNIQYF
j_call: TRBJ2-4
v_call: TRBV2

cdr3_aa: CASSLSPLNEKLFF
j_call: TRBJ1-4
v_call: TRBV5-5

cdr3_aa: CASSLTPGSYEQFF
j_call: TRBJ2-1
v_call: TRBV9

cdr3_aa: CANSEGLAGGKQFF
j_call: TRBJ2-1
v_call: TRBV2

cdr3_aa: CASSLRPYNSPLHF
j_call: TRBJ1-6
v_call: TRBV28

cdr3_aa: CASSLTRSAGGRNEQFF
j_call: TRBJ2-1
v_call: TRBV7-2

cdr3_aa: CASSGQGDYGYTF
j_call: TRBJ1-2
v_call: TRBV27

cdr3_aa: CASSVGGSQDTQYF
j_call: TRBJ2-3
v_call: TRBV9

cdr3_aa: CAISDIAGGGDTQYF
j_call: TRBJ2-3
v_call: TRBV10-3

cdr3_aa: CASSSPVQGTGELFF
j_call: TRBJ2-2
v_call: TRBV19

cdr3_aa: CASSGQLYYGYTF
j_call: TRBJ1-2
v_call: TRBV19